This is a list of T cell receptor beta chains from one sample in a study of regulatory T cells in long-lasting Graves disease. TCRdb independently ran MiXCR on the multiplex PCR reads; one entry per CDR3 protein. The sample lists 650,000 to 700,000 distinct CDR3 sequences, around 30% occurring once. Sequenced material: peripheral blood mononuclear cells (PBMCs), taken when the disease was refractory, from a patient treated with antithyroid drugs. Receptors originate from a female donor with Graves disease. The CDR3 runs from the conserved cysteine through the conserved F or W. D genes are given only for firm matches. Rows may omit the clone size; those that give it use once, few, many or a size class.

TRBJ1-1 | TRBV7-2 | NA | few | CASSFGRSGFTEAFF | TGTGCCAGCAGCTTTGGTCGTTCAGGTTTTACTGAAGCTTTCTTT
TRBJ1-1 | TRBV3-1 | NA | few | CASTLRENTEAFF | TGTGCCAGCACTCTGCGCGAGAACACTGAAGCTTTCTTT
TRBJ2-4 | TRBV2 | NA | few | CASSSGLAKNIQYF | TGTGCCAGCAGTTCGGGCCTAGCCAAAAACATTCAGTACTTC
TRBJ2-5 | TRBV6-1 | TRBD1 | many | CASSNRGRGETQYF | TGTGCCAGCAGTAACAGGGGCAGGGGCGAGACCCAGTACTTC
TRBJ1-4 | TRBV20-1 | NA | NA | CSAPRGPGEKLFF | TGCAGTGCTCCTCGGGGTCCCGGTGAAAAACTGTTTTTT
TRBJ1-5 | TRBV15 | NA | many | CATTSGYFSNQPQHF | TGTGCCACCACAAGCGGATACTTTAGCAATCAGCCCCAGCATTTT
TRBJ1-1 | TRBV30 | NA | NA | CAGNPLGQNTEAFF | TGTGCCGGTAACCCGTTGGGACAGAACACTGAAGCTTTCTTT
TRBJ1-1 | TRBV28 | NA | many | CASTTMNTEAFF | TGTGCCAGCACCACTATGAACACTGAAGCTTTCTTT
TRBJ1-4 | TRBV12-3/TRBV12-4 | NA | once | CASSLGSGTILSNEKLFF | TGTGCCAGCAGTTTAGGTTCCGGGACGATCCTTTCTAATGAAAAACTGTTTTTT
TRBJ2-2 | TRBV24-1 | TRBD1 | NA | CATRDRAAGELFF | TGTGCCACCAGAGACAGGGCCGCCGGGGAGCTGTTTTTT
TRBJ1-2 | TRBV28 | TRBD1 | many | CASRGQGSVDYGYTF | TGTGCCAGCAGGGGACAGGGGTCGGTTGACTATGGCTACACCTTC
TRBJ1-2 | TRBV4-2 | NA | NA | CASSQEQGPSVRYTF | TGTGCCAGCAGCCAAGAGCAGGGACCCAGTGTGCGCTACACCTTC
TRBJ1-5 | TRBV6-5 | NA | NA | CASSYSRERNQPQHF | TGTGCCAGCAGTTACTCGAGGGAGCGCAATCAGCCCCAGCATTTT
TRBJ1-1 | TRBV12-5 | NA | few | CASGLNREGTFF | TGTGCTAGTGGTTTGAATAGGGAGGGAACTTTCTTT
TRBJ1-5 | TRBV6-9 | NA | NA | CASSYSPGAQPQHF | TGTGCCAGCAGTTACTCTCCAGGGGCTCAGCCCCAGCATTTT
TRBJ1-1 | TRBV29-1 | NA | few | CSVEETVNTEAFF | TGCAGCGTTGAAGAGACAGTGAACACTGAAGCTTTCTTT
TRBJ2-3 | TRBV11-2 | NA | NA | CASSLGPTDTQYF | TGTGCCAGCAGCCTCGGACCCACAGATACGCAGTATTTT
TRBJ1-5 | TRBV9 | NA | few | CASSDAGENQPQHF | TGTGCCAGCAGCGATGCGGGGGAGAATCAGCCCCAGCATTTT
TRBJ2-7 | TRBV29-1 | TRBD2 | few | CSVEDLTSGTYEQYF | TGCAGCGTTGAAGATCTAACTAGCGGGACCTACGAGCAGTACTTC
TRBJ1-1 | TRBV10-3 | NA | few | CAISGGTVKNTEAFF | TGTGCCATCAGTGGGGGGACGGTCAAGAACACTGAAGCTTTCTTT
TRBJ1-2 | TRBV18 | NA | few | CASSPDTANYGYTF | TGTGCCAGCTCACCGGACACTGCTAACTATGGCTACACCTTC
TRBJ1-5 | TRBV14 | NA | few | CASTTGTASNQPQHF | TGTGCCAGCACCACCGGGACGGCTAGCAATCAGCCCCAGCATTTT
TRBJ1-2 | TRBV9 | NA | NA | CASSVPPRGGYTF | TGTGCCAGCAGCGTTCCTCCCCGCGGGGGCTACACCTTC